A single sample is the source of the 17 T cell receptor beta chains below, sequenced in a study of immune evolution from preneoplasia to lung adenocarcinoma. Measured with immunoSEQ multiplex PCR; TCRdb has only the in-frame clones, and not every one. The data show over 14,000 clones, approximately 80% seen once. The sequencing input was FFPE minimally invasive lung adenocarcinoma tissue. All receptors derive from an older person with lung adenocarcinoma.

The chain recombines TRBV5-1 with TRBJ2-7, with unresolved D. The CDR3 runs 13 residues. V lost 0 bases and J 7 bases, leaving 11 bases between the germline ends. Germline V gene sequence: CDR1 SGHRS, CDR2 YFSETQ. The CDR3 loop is CASSLAGLGEQYF. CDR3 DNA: TGCGCCAGCAGCTTGGCGGGCCTCGGGGAGCAGTACTTC.

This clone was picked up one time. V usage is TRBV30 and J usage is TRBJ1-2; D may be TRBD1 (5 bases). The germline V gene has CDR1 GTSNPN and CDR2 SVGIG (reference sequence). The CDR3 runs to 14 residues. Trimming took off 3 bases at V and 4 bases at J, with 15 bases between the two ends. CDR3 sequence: CAWRSWGVGYGYTF. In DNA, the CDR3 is TGTGCCTGGAGAAGCTGGGGGGTCGGCTATGGCTACACCTTC.

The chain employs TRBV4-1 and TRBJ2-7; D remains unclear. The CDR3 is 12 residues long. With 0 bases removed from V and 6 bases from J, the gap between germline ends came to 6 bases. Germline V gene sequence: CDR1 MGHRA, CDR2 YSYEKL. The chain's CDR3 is CASSQEESEQYF. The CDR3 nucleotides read TGCGCCAGCAGCCAAGAAGAGAGCGAGCAGTACTTC.

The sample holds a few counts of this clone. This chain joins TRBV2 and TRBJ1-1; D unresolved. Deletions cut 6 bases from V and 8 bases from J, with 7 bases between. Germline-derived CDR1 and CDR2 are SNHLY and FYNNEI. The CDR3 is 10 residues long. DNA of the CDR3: TGTGCCAGCAGAACCTGGGAAGCTTTCTTT. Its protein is CASRTWEAFF.

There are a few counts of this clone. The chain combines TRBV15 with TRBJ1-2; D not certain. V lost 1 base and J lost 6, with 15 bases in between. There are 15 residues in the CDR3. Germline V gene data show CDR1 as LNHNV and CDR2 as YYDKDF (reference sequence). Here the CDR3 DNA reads TGTGCCACCAGCAGAGTGGCGGGCCCGGGAAATGGCTACACCTTC. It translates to CATSRVAGPGNGYTF. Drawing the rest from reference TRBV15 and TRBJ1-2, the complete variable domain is DAMVIQNPRYQVTQFGKPVTLSCSQTLNHNVMYWYQQKSSQAPKLLFHYYDKDFNNEADTPDNFQSRRPNTSFCFLDIRSPGLGDTAMYLCATSRVAGPGNGYTFGSGTRLTVV.

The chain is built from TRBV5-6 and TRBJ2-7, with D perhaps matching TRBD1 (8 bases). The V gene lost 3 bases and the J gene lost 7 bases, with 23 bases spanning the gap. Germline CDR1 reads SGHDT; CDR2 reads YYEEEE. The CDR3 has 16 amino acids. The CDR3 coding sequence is TGTGCCAGCAGCTGGGGGGGGACAGGTTCCTACGAGGAGCAGTACTTC. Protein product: CASSWGGTGSYEEQYF.

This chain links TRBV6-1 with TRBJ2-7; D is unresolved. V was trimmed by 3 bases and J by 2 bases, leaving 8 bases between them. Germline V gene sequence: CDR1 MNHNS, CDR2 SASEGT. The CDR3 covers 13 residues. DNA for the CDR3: TGTGCCAGCAGTGAGGTTGGCCCCTACGAGCAGTACTTC. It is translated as CASSEVGPYEQYF.

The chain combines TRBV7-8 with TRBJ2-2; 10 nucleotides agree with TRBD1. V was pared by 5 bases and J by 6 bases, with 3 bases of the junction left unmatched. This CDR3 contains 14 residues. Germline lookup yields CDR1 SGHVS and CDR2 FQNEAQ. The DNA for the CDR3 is TGTGCCAGCAGCCTGGACAGGGGGTCCGGGGAGCTGTTTTTT. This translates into CASSLDRGSGELFF.

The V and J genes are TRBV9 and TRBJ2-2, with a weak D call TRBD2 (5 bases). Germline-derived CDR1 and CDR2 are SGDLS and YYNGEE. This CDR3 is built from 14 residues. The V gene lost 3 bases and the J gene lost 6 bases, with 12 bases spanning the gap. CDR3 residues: CASSAGGSAGELFF. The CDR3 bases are TGTGCCAGCAGCGCTGGAGGATCGGCCGGGGAGCTGTTTTTT. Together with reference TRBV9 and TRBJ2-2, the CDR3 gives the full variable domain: DSGVTQTPKHLITATGQRVTLRCSPRSGDLSVYWYQQSLDQGLQFLIQYYNGEERAKGNILERFSAQQFPDLHSELNLSSLELGDSALYFCASSAGGSAGELFFGEGSRLTVL.

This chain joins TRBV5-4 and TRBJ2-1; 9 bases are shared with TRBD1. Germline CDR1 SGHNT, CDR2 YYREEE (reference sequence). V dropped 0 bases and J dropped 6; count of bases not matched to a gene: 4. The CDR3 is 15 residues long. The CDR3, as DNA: TGTGCCAGCAGCTTGGGGACAGGGGTCTCCAATGAGCAGTTCTTC. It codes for CASSLGTGVSNEQFF.

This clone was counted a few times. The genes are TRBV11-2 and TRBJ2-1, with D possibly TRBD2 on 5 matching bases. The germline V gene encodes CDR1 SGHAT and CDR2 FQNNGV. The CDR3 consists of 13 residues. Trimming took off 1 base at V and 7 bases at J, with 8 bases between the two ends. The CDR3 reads CASSLGRPNEQFF. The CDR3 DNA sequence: TGTGCCAGCAGCTTAGGGAGGCCGAATGAGCAGTTCTTC. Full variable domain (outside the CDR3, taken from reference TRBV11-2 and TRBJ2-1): EAGVAQSPRYKIIEKRQSVAFWCNPISGHATLYWYQQILGQGPKLLIQFQNNGVVDDSQLPKDRFSAERLKGVDSTLKIQPAKLEDSAVYLCASSLGRPNEQFFGPGTRLTVL.

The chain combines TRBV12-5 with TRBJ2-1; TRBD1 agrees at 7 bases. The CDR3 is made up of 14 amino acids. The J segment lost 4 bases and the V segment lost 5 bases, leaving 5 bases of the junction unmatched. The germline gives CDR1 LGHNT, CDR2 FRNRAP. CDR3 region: CASGPGQAYNEQFF. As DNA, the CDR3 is TGTGCTAGTGGTCCCGGACAGGCTTACAATGAGCAGTTCTTC.

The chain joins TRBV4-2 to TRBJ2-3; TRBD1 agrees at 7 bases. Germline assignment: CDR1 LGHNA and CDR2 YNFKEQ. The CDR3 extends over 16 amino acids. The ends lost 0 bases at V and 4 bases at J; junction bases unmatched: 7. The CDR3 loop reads CASSQDQAQGADTQYF. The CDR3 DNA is TGTGCCAGCAGCCAAGATCAGGCCCAGGGGGCAGATACGCAGTATTTT.

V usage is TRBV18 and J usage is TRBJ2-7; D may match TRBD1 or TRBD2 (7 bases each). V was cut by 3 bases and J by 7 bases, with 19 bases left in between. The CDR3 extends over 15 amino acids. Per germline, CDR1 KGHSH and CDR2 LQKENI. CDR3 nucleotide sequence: TGTGCCAGCTCACCGGAGCAGGGGGGGAGTAGAGAGCAGTACTTC. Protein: CASSPEQGGSREQYF. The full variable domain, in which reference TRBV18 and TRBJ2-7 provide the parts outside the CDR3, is NAGVMQNPRHLVRRRGQEARLRCSPMKGHSHVYWYRQLPEEGLKFMVYLQKENIIDESGMPKERFSAEFPKEGPSILRIQQVVRGDSAAYFCASSPEQGGSREQYFGPGTRLTVT.

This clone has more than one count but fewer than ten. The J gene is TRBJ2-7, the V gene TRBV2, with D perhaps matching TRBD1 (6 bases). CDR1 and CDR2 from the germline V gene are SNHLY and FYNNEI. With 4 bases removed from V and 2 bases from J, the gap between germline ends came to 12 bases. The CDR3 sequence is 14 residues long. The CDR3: CASSAQGRPYEQYF. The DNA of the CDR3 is TGTGCCAGCAGTGCACAGGGAAGGCCCTACGAGCAGTACTTC.

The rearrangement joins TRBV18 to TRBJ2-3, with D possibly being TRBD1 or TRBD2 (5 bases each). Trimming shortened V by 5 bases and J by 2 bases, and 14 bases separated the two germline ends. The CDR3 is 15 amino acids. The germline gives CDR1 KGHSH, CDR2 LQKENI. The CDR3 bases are TGTGCCAGCTCATTTTCTGGGGGATACACAGATACGCAGTATTTT. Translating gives CASSFSGGYTDTQYF.

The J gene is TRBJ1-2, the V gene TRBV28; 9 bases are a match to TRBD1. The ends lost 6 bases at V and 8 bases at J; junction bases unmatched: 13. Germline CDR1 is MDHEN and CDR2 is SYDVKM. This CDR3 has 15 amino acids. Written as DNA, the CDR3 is TGTGCCAGCAGGATTCCGGGACAGGGAGGAGACGGCTACACCTTC. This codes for CASRIPGQGGDGYTF.